The TCR beta chain described here comes from a study of blood T cells in healthy people across ages (dated by TCRdb to the mid-2010s). As for the study more broadly: In model experiments, template switching captured roughly one uniquely barcoded TCR beta cDNA molecule for every two T cells. Two additional independent replicas of 1 million unique cDNA reads from the same blood draw were analyzed for two donors (one aged 18 to 30 and one aged 80 or older). Age-related changes in TCR beta repertoire diversity were measured in the study by deep sequencing normalized with unique cDNA molecular identifiers. The donors were split into four age groups: young (average about 15 years), middle-aged (39), aged (approximately 59) and long-lived (approximately 89). To avoid experimental bias, donors of different ages were distributed randomly across sequencing lanes.

At the junction V is shortened by 6 bases and J by 0 bases; bases outside the gene matches: 3. The CDR3, from cysteine to phenylalanine, totals 14 residues. The only DNA kept is the CDR3, 42 bases in frame from the first base. Looking up the germline V gene (reference sequence) yields CDR1 DFQATT and CDR2 SNEGSKA. This clonotype was detected only a few times. Its antigen has not been determined. No clone much larger than this one lies a single base away; base qualities are absent. General study outcomes and caveats: Observed TCR beta diversity per million T cells fell roughly linearly with age, and a significant reduction was already apparent by age roughly 41. Compared with the aged group, more naive CD4+ T cells, fewer expanded clones and increased TCR diversity were shown by the long-lived group, suggesting age selection. Observed TCR beta diversity correlated strongly with the percentage of naive T cells measured by flow cytometry. Donor CMV infection status was unknown, potentially confounding age-related changes in expanded clonotypes. Total diversity estimates from one million sequenced T cells were considered lower bounds and underestimates. Because profiling used bulk unsorted PBMCs, naive and antigen-experienced compartments could not be compared conclusively.

The roughly 37 donors, aged roughly 6 to 95 years, were systemically healthy Caucasian individuals from Russia. Roughly 9.5 milliliters of peripheral blood were drawn from each donor into EDTA-treated Vacutainer tubes. PBMCs were isolated by Ficoll-Paque density-gradient centrifugation, with at least 6 million obtained per sample. Total RNA was extracted from PBMCs with Trizol reagent, with at least 5.5 micrograms obtained per sample. For every donor, flow cytometry on a PBMC aliquot measured the percentage of naive CD45RAhigh/CD27high T cells. Library generation was performed with 5' RACE. Sequencing was performed on an Illumina HiSeq 2500. A second PCR of roughly 7 to 11 cycles was performed with a sample-barcoded 5' primer and a J-beta primer mix. A template-switch 5' adaptor carrying 12 random nucleotides introduced a unique molecular identifier onto each TCR beta cDNA molecule. Each sample yielded at least 3 million CDR3-containing paired-end reads. First-strand cDNA synthesis was performed from all RNA using the Mint cDNA synthesis kit, with priming by a TRBC-specific oligonucleotide. After uracil-DNA glycosylase treatment, a first 18-cycle PCR used universal primers M1SS and BC2_uni_R on all cDNA. Per the original workflow: Each sample was normalized by randomly selecting 1 million high-quality reads, each carrying a distinct molecular identifier. Reads with shared molecular identifiers were discarded instead of being binned into consensus sequences. MiTCR, run with a Q25 quality threshold and the strictest error-elimination algorithm, handled CDR3 identification, clonotype clustering and error correction. Lower-bound total TCR beta diversity was estimated with a nonparametric unseen species model using Euler transformation. TCRdb took the public reads, trimmed them with fastp at Q25, ran MiXCR for clone calling and kept in-frame beta chains. For every CDR3 protein sequence, its rows merge into one entry that carries the most common genes and DNA. TCRdb, not the original authors, processed these V and J calls. In all, the sample holds roughly 1,800,000 distinct CDR3 sequences, and 49% of those were seen once. The ten top clones hold approximately 2.1% of the sample.

This receptor was obtained from a woman aged 40 to 55 in good health. The chain is made from TRBV20-1 and TRBJ2-7; TRBD2 lines up with 12 middle nucleotides. The sample taken for sequencing was blood. CDR3 sequence: CSARTSGASYEQYF. The DNA sequence follows: TGCAGTGCCAGGACTAGCGGGGCCTCCTACGAGCAGTACTTC.